The 29 T cell receptor beta chains below all came from one sample that was sequenced in a study of T cell repertoires in cytomegalovirus infection. TCRdb reanalysed the reads using MiXCR and keeps one entry per CDR3 protein. The sample has fewer than 550,000 distinct CDR3 sequences; approximately 31% are singletons. Input material: PBMCs. Receptor source: a human donor in good health (CMV status not recorded). Some clones in this sample may be carry-over from other donors' samples.

In regard to this clonotype: With a much larger clone just one base away, this may be a read error. The CDR3 loop reads CASSEGLVGTESFF. In nucleotides, the CDR3 is TGTGCCAGCAGTGAAGGTCTAGTAGGCACTGAATCTTTCTTT. This rearrangement joins TRBV25-1 to TRBJ1-1; D unclear. Germline CDR1 is MGHDK and CDR2 is SYGVNS. This CDR3 is built from 14 residues.

The chain combines TRBV6-1 with TRBJ1-2; 10 bases fit TRBD1. The CDR3 is made up of 15 amino acids. The germline gives CDR1 MNHNS, CDR2 SASEGT. V lost 7 bases to trimming and J lost 6 bases; unmatched junction nucleotides: 11. The CDR3 bases are TGTGCCAGCACCGGCACCGGGACAGGGGCTCATGGCTACACCTTC. Its translation is CASTGTGTGAHGYTF.

This clonotype was detected many times. This chain connects TRBV7-2 to TRBJ1-3; D gene ambiguous. Germline V gene sequence: CDR1 SGHTA, CDR2 FQGNSA. V gave up 2 bases and J gave up 0 bases, with 11 bases separating them. This CDR3 has 16 amino acids. Here the CDR3 reads CASSLFAPSSGNTIYF. In nucleotides, the CDR3 is TGTGCCAGCAGCTTATTCGCGCCCTCCTCTGGAAACACCATATATTTT.

V gene TRBV29-1 combines with J gene TRBJ2-5; either TRBD1 or TRBD2 may supply D (5 bases each). Trimming took off 4 bases at V and 5 bases at J, with 17 bases between the two ends. The CDR3 is made up of 14 amino acids. The germline CDR1 and CDR2 sequences are SQVTM and ANQGSEA. The CDR3 reads CSVGRSQGGETQYF. Written as DNA, the CDR3 is TGCAGCGTTGGGAGGTCCCAGGGTGGCGAGACCCAGTACTTC.

This clonotype was picked up a small number of times. Here the CDR3 DNA reads TGTGCCAGCAGTTACAAAGCGGGGGGGAGCACAGATACGCAGTATTTT. Protein sequence: CASSYKAGGSTDTQYF. The chain combines TRBV6-2 or TRBV6-3 with TRBJ2-3, with 10 bases lining up with TRBD2. With V trimmed by 2 bases and J by 0 bases, 2 bases remained unmatched. Germline V lookup: CDR1 MNHEY, CDR2 SVGEGT. The CDR3 extends over 16 amino acids.

In the case of this clonotype: Lacking the conserved final phenylalanine or tryptophan, this CDR3 likely reflects a read error. This chain connects TRBV11-2 to TRBJ1-1, with TRBD1 as a possible D gene (5 bases). The CDR3 covers 13 residues. Trimming cost V 4 bases and J 2 bases, with 8 bases left between them. The germline CDR1 and CDR2 sequences are SGHAT and FQNNGV. The CDR3 sequence: CASSYTGNTEAFL. The CDR3 DNA reads as TGTGCCAGCAGCTATACAGGTAACACTGAAGCTTTCTTG.

This clonotype was seen repeatedly, ten times or more. The chain joins TRBV7-3 to TRBJ1-1; D perhaps matches TRBD1 (6 bases). The CDR3 covers 14 residues. The germline V gene has CDR1 SGHTA and CDR2 FQGTGA. V dropped 2 bases and J dropped 5 bases, with 12 bases sitting between them. The CDR3 spells CASSLGQGMTEAFF. CDR3 sequence (DNA): TGTGCCAGCAGCTTAGGGCAGGGGATGACTGAAGCTTTCTTT.

Ten or more counts support this clonotype. The chain carries TRBV7-2 and TRBJ2-7; D not resolved. V was clipped by 5 bases and J by 0 bases, with 5 bases between them. Germline V gene sequence: CDR1 SGHTA, CDR2 FQGNSA. The CDR3 covers 12 residues. CDR3 coding DNA: TGTGCCAGCAGCACAAGCTCCTACGAGCAGTACTTC. This translates into CASSTSSYEQYF. The whole variable domain, remainder taken from reference TRBV7-2 and TRBJ2-7, is GAGVSQSPSNKVTEKGKDVELRCDPISGHTALYWYRQSLGQGLEFLIYFQGNSAPDKSGLPSDRFSAERTGGSVSTLTIQRTQQEDSAVYLCASSTSSYEQYFGPGTRLTVT.

The sample holds a few counts of this clonotype. The V and J genes are TRBV6-2 or TRBV6-3 and TRBJ1-5; D may be TRBD1 (5 bases). This CDR3 spans 15 amino acids. The germline CDR1 and CDR2 sequences are MNHEY and SVGEGT. Trimming took off 6 bases at V and 6 bases at J, with 18 bases between the two ends. The CDR3: CASRPGRLGRQPQHF. In nucleotides, the CDR3 is TGTGCCAGCAGACCAGGGCGATTGGGACGTCAGCCCCAGCATTTT.

This chain connects TRBV6-5 to TRBJ2-7, with 11 positions matching TRBD2. From germline, CDR1 is MNHEY and CDR2 SVGAGI. The CDR3 sequence is 14 residues long. J was trimmed by 6 bases and V by 0 bases; bases with no gene match: 1. This CDR3 reads CASSYSTSGAEQYF. CDR3 DNA: TGTGCCAGCAGTTACTCGACTAGCGGGGCCGAGCAGTACTTC.

This clonotype was recorded at least ten times. The chain employs TRBV12-3 or TRBV12-4 and TRBJ1-2; a weak D match, TRBD1 (5 bases). The CDR3 has 14 residues. Trimming removed 6 bases from V and 2 bases from J, with 13 bases in between. In DNA, the CDR3 is TGTGCCAGCAGGTCCGGGACGGAGAACTATGGCTACACCTTC. Translating gives CASRSGTENYGYTF.

This clonotype has a handful of counts. This sequence joins TRBV5-4 and TRBJ2-5, with D tentatively TRBD1 (6 bases). Trimming pared 4 bases from V and 1 base from J, leaving 14 bases between. The germline V gene encodes CDR1 SGHNT and CDR2 YYREEE (reference sequence). The CDR3 consists of 15 residues. Here the CDR3 reads CASSKDRRLQETQYF. The CDR3 bases are TGTGCCAGCAGCAAGGACAGACGGCTCCAAGAGACCCAGTACTTC.

The chain joins TRBV7-8 to TRBJ2-1; 8 bases are shared with TRBD1. The germline CDR1 and CDR2 sequences are SGHVS and FQNEAQ. V lost 1 base to trimming and J lost 8 bases; unmatched junction nucleotides: 4. There are 14 residues in the CDR3. In DNA, the CDR3 is TGTGCCAGCAGCTTAGAGGACAGGGTCCATGAGCAGTTCTTC. Translated, it gives CASSLEDRVHEQFF.

This clonotype appeared many times. This chain uses TRBV7-2 with TRBJ1-6; 8 nucleotides align to TRBD1. V shed 5 bases and J 6 bases; nucleotides not matched to a gene: 9. This CDR3 contains 16 residues. Germline assignment: CDR1 SGHTA and CDR2 FQGNSA. The DNA for the CDR3 is TGTGCCAGCAGCGCTGGCCGGGACAGGATTAATTCACCCCTCCACTTT. As protein: CASSAGRDRINSPLHF. Full variable domain (rest looked up from reference TRBV7-2 and TRBJ1-6): GAGVSQSPSNKVTEKGKDVELRCDPISGHTALYWYRQSLGQGLEFLIYFQGNSAPDKSGLPSDRFSAERTGGSVSTLTIQRTQQEDSAVYLCASSAGRDRINSPLHFGNGTRLTVT.

This chain uses TRBV7-9 with TRBJ2-3; TRBD2 agrees at 8 bases. The CDR3 has 18 amino acids. Germline V CDR1 and CDR2: SEHNR, FQNEAQ (reference sequence). The ends lost 4 bases at V and 2 bases at J; junction bases unmatched: 14. The CDR3 DNA reads TGTGCCAGCAGCTCGCCCAGGGTGCGGGGGGTTAACACAGATACGCAGTATTTT. Translation gives CASSSPRVRGVNTDTQYF. The variable domain in full, completed from reference TRBV7-9 and TRBJ2-3, reads DTGVSQNPRHKITKRGQNVTFRCDPISEHNRLYWYRQTLGQGPEFLTYFQNEAQLEKSRLLSDRFSAERPKGSFSTLEIQRTEQGDSAMYLCASSSPRVRGVNTDTQYFGPGTRLTVL.

This clonotype was detected a few times. The gene calls are TRBV28 and TRBJ1-5; possible D gene TRBD1, 6 bases. The V and J ends lost 3 bases and 8 bases respectively, with 23 bases between them. Germline V gene lookup returns CDR1 MDHEN and CDR2 SYDVKM. CDR3 size: 17 residues. The CDR3 region is CASSLWGPGRAVEPQHF. DNA of the CDR3: TGTGCCAGCAGTTTGTGGGGGCCCGGGAGGGCGGTGGAGCCCCAGCATTTT.

V usage is TRBV7-9 and J usage is TRBJ2-3; D is perhaps TRBD2 (5 bases). Germline CDR1 reads SEHNR; CDR2 reads FQNEAQ (reference sequence). V lost 1 base, J lost 0 bases, and 23 bases lay in between. The length of the CDR3 is 20 residues. The CDR3 DNA reads as TGTGCCAGCAGCTTAGACTATCTTCCACATCCCGGGAAAAGCACAGATACGCAGTATTTT. This codes for CASSLDYLPHPGKSTDTQYF.

Details on this clonotype: The conserved final phenylalanine or tryptophan is absent from the CDR3, which likely points to a read error. This chain connects TRBV7-2 to TRBJ1-2; possibly TRBD1 for D (6 bases). Germline V gives CDR1 SGHTA, CDR2 FQGNSA. The CDR3 loop spans 15 amino acids. V was pared by 3 bases and J by 3 bases, with 14 bases between. This CDR3 reads CASSLGRGAYYGYTC. The CDR3, as DNA: TGTGCCAGCAGCTTGGGTCGGGGGGCATACTATGGCTACACCTGC.

This clonotype was counted only a few times. This chain uses TRBV7-9 with TRBJ2-7, with D perhaps matching TRBD1 (6 bases). CDR1 is SEHNR and CDR2 is FQNEAQ in the germline V gene (reference sequence). CDR3 length: 14 amino acids. The ends were cut back, 4 bases at V and 3 bases at J, with 13 bases in the middle. The CDR3 loop reads CASSSRTDYYEQYF. CDR3 nucleotides: TGTGCCAGCAGCTCTCGGACAGACTACTACGAGCAGTACTTC.

By its share, this clonotype is medium-sized. The J gene is TRBJ1-2, the V gene TRBV7-8, with 8 bases that match TRBD1. This CDR3 contains 14 residues. Trimming cost V 5 bases and J 4 bases; bases outside gene matches: 6. Germline V gene data show CDR1 as SGHVS and CDR2 as FQNEAQ. CDR3 sequence reads: CASSTAGGTYGYTF. The CDR3 DNA is TGTGCCAGCAGCACCGCAGGGGGCACCTATGGCTACACCTTC. Combining the CDR3 with reference TRBV7-8 and TRBJ1-2 gives the whole variable domain GAGVSQSPRYKVAKRGQDVALRCDPISGHVSLFWYQQALGQGPEFLTYFQNEAQLDKSGLPSDRFFAERPEGSVSTLKIQRTQQEDSAVYLCASSTAGGTYGYTFGSGTRLTVV.

This clonotype has at least ten counts. This rearrangement joins TRBV4-1 to TRBJ1-5; D is ambiguous. The CDR3 is 14 residues long. Per the germline V gene, CDR1 is MGHRA and CDR2 is YSYEKL. V was pared by 0 bases and J by 7 bases, with 10 bases between. In nucleotides, the CDR3 is TGCGCCAGCAGCCAAGAAACGGGAATACAGCCCCAGCATTTT. As protein: CASSQETGIQPQHF.

This clonotype was detected ten times or more. The chain couples TRBV11-3 to TRBJ2-3; D perhaps matches TRBD2 (6 bases). Trimming took off 5 bases at V and 6 bases at J, with 15 bases between the two ends. Germline CDR1 is SGHNT and CDR2 is YENEEA. This CDR3 has 14 amino acids. The CDR3 here is CASSPRGSSDTQYF. Here the CDR3 DNA reads TGTGCCAGCAGCCCCCGGGGGTCCAGTGATACGCAGTATTTT.

In its sample, this clonotype was seen a few times. CDR3 DNA: TGCGCCAGCAGCTTGGACAGTTGGTACGAGCAGTACTTC. Translation gives CASSLDSWYEQYF. The V gene is TRBV5-1, the J gene TRBJ2-7; no firm D call. The V end was cut by 0 bases, the J end by 4 bases, with 8 bases between. The CDR3 has 13 residues. Germline assignment: CDR1 SGHRS and CDR2 YFSETQ.

Only one count was recorded for this clonotype. The chain couples TRBV5-5 to TRBJ2-5; 12 nucleotides line up with TRBD2. This CDR3 is built from 17 residues. V trimming: 4 bases; J trimming: 5 bases; junction bases outside the gene matches: 12. Per the germline V gene, CDR1 is SGHKS and CDR2 is YYEKEE (reference sequence). The CDR3 region has the DNA TGTGCCAGCAGCCTACTAGCGGGGGGACCCGGGGGGGAGACCCAGTACTTC. Protein product: CASSLLAGGPGGETQYF.

This clonotype was seen repeatedly, ten times or more. J is TRBJ2-3 and V is TRBV7-9; D gene unclear. Germline V gene sequence: CDR1 SEHNR, CDR2 FQNEAQ (reference sequence). Deletions cut 2 bases from V and 2 bases from J, with 8 bases between. This CDR3 contains 14 residues. This CDR3 reads CASSLLGHTDTQYF. The CDR3 DNA is TGTGCCAGCAGCTTACTCGGCCACACAGATACGCAGTATTTT.

The gene calls are TRBV5-1 and TRBJ1-1; TRBD1 aligns across 7 bases. V was pared by 4 bases and J by 7 bases, with 13 bases of the junction left unmatched. The CDR3 runs to 15 residues. Germline values: CDR1 SGHRS, CDR2 YFSETQ. Here the CDR3 DNA reads TGCGCCAGCAGCCTAATTCCGACAGGGTCCGGTGAAGCTTTCTTT. It is translated as CASSLIPTGSGEAFF.

This clonotype showed up just a few times. The chain recombines TRBV10-1 with TRBJ1-2, with D possibly being TRBD1 (6 bases). Trimming stripped 6 bases from V and 3 bases from J, with 17 bases between. Per the germline V gene, CDR1 is WNHNN and CDR2 is SYGVQD (reference sequence). CDR3 length equals 15 residues. CDR3 region: CASSERTDGDYGYTF. For the CDR3, the DNA is TGCGCCAGCAGCGAGAGGACAGACGGGGACTATGGCTACACCTTC.

This clonotype was picked up many times. This chain connects TRBV7-2 to TRBJ1-1; D not certain. V lost 3 bases and J 3 bases, leaving 14 bases between the germline ends. CDR3 length: 15 residues. Germline lookup yields CDR1 SGHTA and CDR2 FQGNSA. Written as DNA, the CDR3 is TGTGCCAGCAGCTTCTATCTTACCTGGGACACTGAAGCTTTCTTT. Translated: CASSFYLTWDTEAFF. The complete variable domain, with remaining parts taken from reference TRBV7-2 and TRBJ1-1, reads GAGVSQSPSNKVTEKGKDVELRCDPISGHTALYWYRQSLGQGLEFLIYFQGNSAPDKSGLPSDRFSAERTGGSVSTLTIQRTQQEDSAVYLCASSFYLTWDTEAFFGQGTRLTVV.

Regarding this clonotype: A much larger clone sits a single nucleotide away, making a read error possible. The CDR3 ends on some other residue instead of the conserved phenylalanine or tryptophan, so this is likely a read error. The chain carries TRBV7-8 and TRBJ2-7; D ambiguous. The CDR3 spans 12 residues. CDR1 and CDR2 from the germline V gene are SGHVS and FQNEAQ. Trimming cost V 5 bases and J 0 bases, with 5 bases left between them. CDR3 sequence (DNA): TGTGCCAGCAGCGGGGTCTCCTACGAGCAGTACTTA. It specifies CASSGVSYEQYL.